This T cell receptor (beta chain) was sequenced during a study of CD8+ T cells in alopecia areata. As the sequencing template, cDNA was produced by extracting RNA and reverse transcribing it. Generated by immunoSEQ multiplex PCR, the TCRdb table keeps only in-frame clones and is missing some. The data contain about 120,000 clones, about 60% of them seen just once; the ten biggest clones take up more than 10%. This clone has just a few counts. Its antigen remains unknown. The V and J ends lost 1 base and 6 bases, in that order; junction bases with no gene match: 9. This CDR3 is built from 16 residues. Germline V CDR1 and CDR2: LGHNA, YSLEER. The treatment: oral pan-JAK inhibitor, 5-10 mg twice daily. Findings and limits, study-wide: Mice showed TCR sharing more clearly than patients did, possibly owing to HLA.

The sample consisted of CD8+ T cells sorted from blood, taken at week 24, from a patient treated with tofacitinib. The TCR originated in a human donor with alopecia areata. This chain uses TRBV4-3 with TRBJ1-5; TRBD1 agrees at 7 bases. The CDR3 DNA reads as TGCGCCAGCAGCCAAGTTCTGGACAGGAGGACTCAGCCCCAGCATTTT. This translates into CASSQVLDRRTQPQHF.